This is a list of T cell receptor beta chains from one sample in a study of blood T cell repertoires in COVID-19. The method was immunoSEQ multiplex PCR; TCRdb's version includes in-frame clones alone and lacks a portion of them. The table has 250,000 or so clones, over 80% seen once. The sample was peripheral blood. These receptors all come from a woman between 40 and 55 years old who had recovered from COVID-19. CDR3s include the opening cysteine and the closing phenylalanine or tryptophan. Each record gives: D gene, V gene, CDR3 protein. D genes are given only for firm matches.

D gene: TRBD1
V gene: TRBV30
CDR3 protein: CAWSASTGPYGYTF

D gene: -
V gene: TRBV29-1
CDR3 protein: CSVELVTSGSEQFF

D gene: -
V gene: TRBV2
CDR3 protein: CASRARQGNTEAFF

D gene: TRBD2
V gene: TRBV19
CDR3 protein: CASSSTGGPSNEQFF

D gene: TRBD2
V gene: TRBV28
CDR3 protein: CASSRHLYSGGNTQYF

D gene: -
V gene: TRBV7-6
CDR3 protein: CASSSLSGSLSEQYF

D gene: -
V gene: TRBV5-1
CDR3 protein: CASSLEPNLVETQYF

D gene: -
V gene: TRBV5-1
CDR3 protein: CASSLFLGNTGELFF

D gene: TRBD1
V gene: TRBV2
CDR3 protein: CASKGQGATGELFF

D gene: -
V gene: TRBV14
CDR3 protein: CASSPSGTVQGTEAFF

D gene: TRBD1
V gene: TRBV6-2/TRBV6-3
CDR3 protein: CASSLTGPNTEAFF

D gene: TRBD1
V gene: TRBV2
CDR3 protein: CASREQGMNTEAFF

D gene: -
V gene: TRBV3-1/TRBV3-2
CDR3 protein: CASSQVVGGTEAFF

D gene: TRBD1
V gene: TRBV20-1
CDR3 protein: CSASDRGATYEQYF

D gene: -
V gene: TRBV11-2
CDR3 protein: CASSLARGSRRTDTQYF

D gene: TRBD2
V gene: TRBV11-2
CDR3 protein: CASSLRVAGYYEQYF

D gene: -
V gene: TRBV6-5
CDR3 protein: CASSPRGADYNEQFF

D gene: -
V gene: TRBV7-6
CDR3 protein: CASSSTGTSNTGELFF

D gene: -
V gene: TRBV5-4
CDR3 protein: CASSAPDRTGELFF

D gene: -
V gene: TRBV2
CDR3 protein: CASSSGSYSGNTIYF

D gene: TRBD2
V gene: TRBV4-2
CDR3 protein: CASSQVTGGWSDTQYF

D gene: TRBD1
V gene: TRBV30
CDR3 protein: CAWSSRDRRAYEQYF

D gene: TRBD1
V gene: TRBV6-5
CDR3 protein: CASSYQGQGTEAFF

D gene: -
V gene: TRBV24-1
CDR3 protein: CATSDSKYEQFF

D gene: TRBD2
V gene: TRBV7-2
CDR3 protein: CASSLRGGATDTQYF

D gene: TRBD1
V gene: TRBV28
CDR3 protein: CASSLSIGQGASYEQYF

D gene: TRBD2
V gene: TRBV2
CDR3 protein: CASSVASGATGETQYF

D gene: -
V gene: TRBV28
CDR3 protein: CASSLGGPHNEQFF

D gene: TRBD1
V gene: TRBV7-2
CDR3 protein: CASSPRQGANEQFF